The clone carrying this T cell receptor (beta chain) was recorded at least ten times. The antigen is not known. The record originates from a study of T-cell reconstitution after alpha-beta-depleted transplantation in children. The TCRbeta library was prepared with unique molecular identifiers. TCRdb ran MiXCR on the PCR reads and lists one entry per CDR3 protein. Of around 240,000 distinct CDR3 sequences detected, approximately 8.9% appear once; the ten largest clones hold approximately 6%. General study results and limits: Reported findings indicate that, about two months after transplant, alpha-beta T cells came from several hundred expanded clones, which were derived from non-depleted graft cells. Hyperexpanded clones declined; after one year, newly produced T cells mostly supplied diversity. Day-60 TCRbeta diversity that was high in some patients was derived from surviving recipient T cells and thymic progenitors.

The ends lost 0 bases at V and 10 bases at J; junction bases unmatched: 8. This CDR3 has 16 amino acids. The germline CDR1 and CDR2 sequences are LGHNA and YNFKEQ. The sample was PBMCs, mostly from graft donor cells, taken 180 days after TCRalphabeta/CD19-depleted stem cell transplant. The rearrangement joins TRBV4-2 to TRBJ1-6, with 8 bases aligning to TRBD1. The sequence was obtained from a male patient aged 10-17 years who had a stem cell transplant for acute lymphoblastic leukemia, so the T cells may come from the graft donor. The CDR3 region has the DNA TGTGCCAGCAGCCAAGATCGAACAGGGGGTGGATCACCCCTCCACTTT. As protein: CASSQDRTGGGSPLHF.